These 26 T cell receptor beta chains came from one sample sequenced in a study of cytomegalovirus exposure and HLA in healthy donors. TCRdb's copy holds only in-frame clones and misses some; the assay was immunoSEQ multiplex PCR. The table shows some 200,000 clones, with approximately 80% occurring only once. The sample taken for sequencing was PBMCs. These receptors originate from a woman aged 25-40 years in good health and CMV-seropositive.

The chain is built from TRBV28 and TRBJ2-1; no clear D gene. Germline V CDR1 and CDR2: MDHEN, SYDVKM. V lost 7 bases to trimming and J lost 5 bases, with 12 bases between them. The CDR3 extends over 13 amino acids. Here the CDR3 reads CASTSNAHNEQFF. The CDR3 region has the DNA TGTGCCAGCACCTCTAACGCGCACAATGAGCAGTTCTTC. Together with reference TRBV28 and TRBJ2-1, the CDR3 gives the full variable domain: DVKVTQSSRYLVKRTGEKVFLECVQDMDHENMFWYRQDPGLGLRLIYFSYDVKMKEKGDIPEGYSVSREKKERFSLILESASTNQTSMYLCASTSNAHNEQFFGPGTRLTVL.

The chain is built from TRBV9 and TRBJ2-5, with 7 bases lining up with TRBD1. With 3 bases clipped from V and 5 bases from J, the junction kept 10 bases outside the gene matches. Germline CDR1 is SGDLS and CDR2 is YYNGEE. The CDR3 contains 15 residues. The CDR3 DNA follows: TGTGCCAGCAGCGCCAGGACAGGTCTCTCGGAGACCCAGTACTTC. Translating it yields CASSARTGLSETQYF.

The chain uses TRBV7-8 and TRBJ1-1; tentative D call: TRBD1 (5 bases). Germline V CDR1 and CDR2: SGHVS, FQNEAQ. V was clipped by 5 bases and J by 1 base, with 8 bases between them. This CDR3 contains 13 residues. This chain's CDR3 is CASSGDRNTEAFF. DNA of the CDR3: TGTGCCAGCAGCGGTGACAGGAACACTGAAGCTTTCTTT.

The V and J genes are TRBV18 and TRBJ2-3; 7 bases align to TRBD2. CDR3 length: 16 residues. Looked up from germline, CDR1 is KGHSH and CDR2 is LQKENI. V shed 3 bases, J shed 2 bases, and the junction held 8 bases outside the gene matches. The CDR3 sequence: CASSPATGGPTDTQYF. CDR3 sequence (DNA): TGTGCCAGCTCACCGGCAACGGGAGGCCCCACAGATACGCAGTATTTT.

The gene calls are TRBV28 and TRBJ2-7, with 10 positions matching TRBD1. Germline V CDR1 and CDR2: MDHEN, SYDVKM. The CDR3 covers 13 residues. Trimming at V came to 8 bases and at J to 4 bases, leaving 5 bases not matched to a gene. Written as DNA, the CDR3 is TGTGCCAGCGTTGACAGGGGGCGGTACGAGCAGTACTTC. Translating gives CASVDRGRYEQYF.

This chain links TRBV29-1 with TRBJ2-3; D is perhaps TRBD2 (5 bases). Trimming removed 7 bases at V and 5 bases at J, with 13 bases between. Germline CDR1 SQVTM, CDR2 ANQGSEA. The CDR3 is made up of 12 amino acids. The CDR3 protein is CSGWESGDTQYF. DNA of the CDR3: TGCAGCGGATGGGAGTCCGGAGATACGCAGTATTTT.

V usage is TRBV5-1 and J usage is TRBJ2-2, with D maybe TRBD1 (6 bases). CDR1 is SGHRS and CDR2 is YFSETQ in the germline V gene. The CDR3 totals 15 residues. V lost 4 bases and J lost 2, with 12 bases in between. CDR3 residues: CASSRSGDNTGELFF. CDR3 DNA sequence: TGCGCCAGCAGCCGATCAGGGGACAACACCGGGGAGCTGTTTTTT.

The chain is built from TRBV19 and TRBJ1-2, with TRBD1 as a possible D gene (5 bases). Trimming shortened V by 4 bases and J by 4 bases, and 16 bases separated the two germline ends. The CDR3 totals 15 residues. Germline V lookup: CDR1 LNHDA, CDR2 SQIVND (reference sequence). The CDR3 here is CASSTTPTVSYGYTF. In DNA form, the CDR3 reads TGTGCCAGTAGTACCACCCCGACAGTTTCCTATGGCTACACCTTC.

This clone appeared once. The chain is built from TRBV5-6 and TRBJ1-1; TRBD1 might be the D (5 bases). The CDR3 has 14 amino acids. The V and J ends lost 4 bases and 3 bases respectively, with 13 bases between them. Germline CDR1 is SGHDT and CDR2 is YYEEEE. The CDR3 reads CASSPPEGYTEAFF. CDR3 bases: TGTGCCAGCAGCCCACCGGAGGGGTACACTGAAGCTTTCTTT.

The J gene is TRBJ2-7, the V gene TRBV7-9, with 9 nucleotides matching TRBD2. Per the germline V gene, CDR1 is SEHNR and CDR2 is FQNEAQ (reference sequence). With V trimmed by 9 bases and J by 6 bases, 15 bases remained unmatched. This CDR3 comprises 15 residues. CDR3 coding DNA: TGTGCCAGTCACCTCCACGCGGGAGGGCCTTCCGAGCAGTACTTC. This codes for CASHLHAGGPSEQYF. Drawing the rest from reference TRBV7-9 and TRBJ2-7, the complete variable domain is DTGVSQNPRHKITKRGQNVTFRCDPISEHNRLYWYRQTLGQGPEFLTYFQNEAQLEKSRLLSDRFSAERPKGSFSTLEIQRTEQGDSAMYLCASHLHAGGPSEQYFGPGTRLTVT.

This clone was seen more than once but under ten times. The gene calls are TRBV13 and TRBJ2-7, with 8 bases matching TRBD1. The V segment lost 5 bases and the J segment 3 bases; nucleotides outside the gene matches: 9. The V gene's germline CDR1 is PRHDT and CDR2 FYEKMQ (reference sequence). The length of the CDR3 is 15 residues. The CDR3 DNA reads TGTGCCAGCAGCCAACAGGGGGGACCAAGCTACGAGCAGTACTTC. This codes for CASSQQGGPSYEQYF.

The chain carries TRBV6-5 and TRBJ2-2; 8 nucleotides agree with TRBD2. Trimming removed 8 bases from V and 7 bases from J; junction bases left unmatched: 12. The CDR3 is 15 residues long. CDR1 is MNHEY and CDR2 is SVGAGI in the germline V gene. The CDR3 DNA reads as TGTGCCAGCCGACTAGCGCCAACGGGGATCGGGGAGCTGTTTTTT. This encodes CASRLAPTGIGELFF.

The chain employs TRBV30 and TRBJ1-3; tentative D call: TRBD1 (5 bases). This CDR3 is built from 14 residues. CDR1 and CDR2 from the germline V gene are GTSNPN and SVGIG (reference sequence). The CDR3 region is CAGDWDSSGNTIYF. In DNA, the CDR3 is TGTGCGGGGGACTGGGACTCCTCTGGAAACACCATATATTTT.

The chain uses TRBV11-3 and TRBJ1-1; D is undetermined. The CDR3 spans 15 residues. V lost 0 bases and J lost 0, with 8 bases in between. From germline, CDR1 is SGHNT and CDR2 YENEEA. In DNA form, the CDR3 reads TGTGCCAGCAGCTTAGAGTACGGGGTGAACACTGAAGCTTTCTTT. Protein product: CASSLEYGVNTEAFF.

The CDR3: CASSMAASLLFF. The DNA for the CDR3 is TGTGCCAGCAGCATGGCCGCTTCGTTGCTGTTCTTC. This chain uses TRBV7-2 with TRBJ2-1; D is unresolved. Germline V lookup: CDR1 SGHTA, CDR2 FQGNSA. The CDR3 length is 12 residues. V was clipped by 5 bases and J by 15 bases, with 17 bases between them.

The CDR3 DNA is TGTGCCAGCAGTGCGGGGGACGGCTTCGTTACGGCTGAAGCTTTCTTT. Protein: CASSAGDGFVTAEAFF. The chain uses TRBV6-1 and TRBJ1-1; D perhaps matches TRBD1 (5 bases). CDR1 and CDR2 (germline): MNHNS, SASEGT. The V end lost 4 bases, the J end lost 6 bases, and 21 bases lay between the germline ends. This CDR3 has 16 residues.

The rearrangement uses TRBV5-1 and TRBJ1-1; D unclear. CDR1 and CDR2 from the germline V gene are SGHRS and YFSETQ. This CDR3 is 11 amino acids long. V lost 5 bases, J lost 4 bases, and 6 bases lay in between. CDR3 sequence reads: CASREGTEAFF. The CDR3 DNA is TGCGCCAGCAGGGAGGGCACTGAAGCTTTCTTT.

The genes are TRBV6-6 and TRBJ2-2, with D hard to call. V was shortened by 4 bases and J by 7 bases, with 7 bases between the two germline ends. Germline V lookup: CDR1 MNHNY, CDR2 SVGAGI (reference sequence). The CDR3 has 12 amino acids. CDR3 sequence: CASSSIVGELFF. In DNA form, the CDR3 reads TGTGCCAGCAGTTCCATAGTCGGGGAGCTGTTTTTT.

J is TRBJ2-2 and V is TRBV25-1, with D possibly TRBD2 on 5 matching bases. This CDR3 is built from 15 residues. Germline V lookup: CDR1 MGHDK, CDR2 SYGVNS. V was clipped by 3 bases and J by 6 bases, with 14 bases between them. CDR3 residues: CASSDPRTGAGELFF. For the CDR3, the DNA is TGTGCCAGCAGTGACCCTCGGACCGGGGCCGGGGAGCTGTTTTTT.

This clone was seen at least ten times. The DNA of the CDR3 is TGTGCCAGCAGTCAACCTAGCCGGCTGTTTCCTGAAGCTTTCTTT. This sequence encodes CASSQPSRLFPEAFF. The chain combines TRBV28 with TRBJ1-1; D gene ambiguous. Germline lookup yields CDR1 MDHEN and CDR2 SYDVKM. The CDR3 sequence is 15 residues long. The V end lost 5 bases, the J end lost 6 bases, and 19 bases lay between the germline ends.

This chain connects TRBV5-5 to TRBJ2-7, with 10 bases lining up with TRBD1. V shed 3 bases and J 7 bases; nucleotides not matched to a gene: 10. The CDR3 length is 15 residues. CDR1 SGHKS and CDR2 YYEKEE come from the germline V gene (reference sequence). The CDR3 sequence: CASSSAGTGVGEQYF. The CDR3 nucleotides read TGTGCCAGCAGCTCCGCCGGGACAGGGGTGGGGGAGCAGTACTTC. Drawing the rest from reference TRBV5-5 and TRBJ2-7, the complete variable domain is DAGVTQSPTHLIKTRGQQVTLRCSPISGHKSVSWYQQVLGQGPQFIFQYYEKEERGRGNFPDRFSARQFPNYSSELNVNALLLGDSALYLCASSSAGTGVGEQYFGPGTRLTVT.

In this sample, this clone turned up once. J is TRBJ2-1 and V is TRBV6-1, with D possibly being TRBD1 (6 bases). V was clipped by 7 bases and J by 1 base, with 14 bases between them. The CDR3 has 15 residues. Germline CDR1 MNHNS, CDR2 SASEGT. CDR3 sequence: CASTKQGGSYNEQFF. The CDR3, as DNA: TGTGCCAGCACCAAACAGGGTGGTTCCTACAATGAGCAGTTCTTC.

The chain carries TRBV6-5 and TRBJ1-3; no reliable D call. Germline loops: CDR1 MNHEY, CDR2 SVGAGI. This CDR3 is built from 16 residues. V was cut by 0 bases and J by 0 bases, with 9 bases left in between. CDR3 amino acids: CASSYSAGRSGNTIYF. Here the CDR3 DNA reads TGTGCCAGCAGTTACTCGGCAGGCCGCTCTGGAAACACCATATATTTT.

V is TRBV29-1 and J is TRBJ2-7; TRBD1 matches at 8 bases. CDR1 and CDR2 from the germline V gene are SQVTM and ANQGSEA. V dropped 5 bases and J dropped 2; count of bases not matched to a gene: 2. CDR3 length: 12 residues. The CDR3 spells CSVRTGTYEQYF. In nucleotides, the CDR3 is TGCAGCGTTCGGACAGGGACCTACGAGCAGTACTTC.

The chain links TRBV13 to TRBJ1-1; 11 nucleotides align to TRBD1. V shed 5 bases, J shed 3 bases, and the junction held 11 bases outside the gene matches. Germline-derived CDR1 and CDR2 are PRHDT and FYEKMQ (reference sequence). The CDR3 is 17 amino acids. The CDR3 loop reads CASSTGQGAQVDTEAFF. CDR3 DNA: TGTGCCAGCAGCACCGGACAGGGGGCGCAGGTGGACACTGAAGCTTTCTTT. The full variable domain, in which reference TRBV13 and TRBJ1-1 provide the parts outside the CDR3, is AAGVIQSPRHLIKEKRETATLKCYPIPRHDTVYWYQQGPGQDPQFLISFYEKMQSDKGSIPDRFSAQQFSDYHSELNMSSLELGDSALYFCASSTGQGAQVDTEAFFGQGTRLTVV.

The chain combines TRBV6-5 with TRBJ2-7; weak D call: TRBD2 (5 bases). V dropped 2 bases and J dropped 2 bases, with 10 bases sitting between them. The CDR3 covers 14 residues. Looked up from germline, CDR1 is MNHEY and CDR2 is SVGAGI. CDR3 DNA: TGTGCCAGCAGTTACCGAGCGGAAGCCTACGAGCAGTACTTC. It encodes CASSYRAEAYEQYF.